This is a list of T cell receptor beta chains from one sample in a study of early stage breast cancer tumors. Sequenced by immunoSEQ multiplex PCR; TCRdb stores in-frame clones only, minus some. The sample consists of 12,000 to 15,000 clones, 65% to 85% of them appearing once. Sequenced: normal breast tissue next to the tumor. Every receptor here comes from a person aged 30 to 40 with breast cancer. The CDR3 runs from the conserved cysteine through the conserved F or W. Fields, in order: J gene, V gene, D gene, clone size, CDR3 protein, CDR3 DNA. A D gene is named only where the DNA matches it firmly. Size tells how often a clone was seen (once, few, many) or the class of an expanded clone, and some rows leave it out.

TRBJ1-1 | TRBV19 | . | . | CASTQLSEAFF | TGTGCCAGTACCCAGCTCTCTGAAGCTTTCTTT
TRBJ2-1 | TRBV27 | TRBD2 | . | CASSIPTSGRPYEQFF | TGTGCCAGCAGTATCCCGACTAGCGGGAGGCCCTATGAGCAGTTCTTC
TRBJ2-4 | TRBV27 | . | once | CASSLYRDLAKNIQYF | TGTGCCAGCAGTTTATACAGGGATTTAGCCAAAAACATTCAGTACTTC
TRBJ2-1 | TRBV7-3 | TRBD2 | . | CASSPGGSSYNEQFF | TGTGCCAGCAGCCCGGGGGGTAGCTCCTACAATGAGCAGTTCTTC
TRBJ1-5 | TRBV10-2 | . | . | CASSRTGSNQPQHF | TGCGCCAGCAGTAGAACAGGTAGCAATCAGCCCCAGCATTTT
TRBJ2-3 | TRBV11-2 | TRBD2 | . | CASSVGGRETDTQYF | TGTGCCAGCTCCGTGGGCGGGAGGGAGACAGATACGCAGTATTTT
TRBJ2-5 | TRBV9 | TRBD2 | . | CASSVGRTSGRETQYF | TGTGCCAGCAGCGTCGGGAGGACTAGCGGGAGGGAGACCCAGTACTTC
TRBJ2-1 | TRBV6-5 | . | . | CASTLATNNEQFF | TGTGCCAGCACTCTAGCCACAAACAATGAGCAGTTCTTC
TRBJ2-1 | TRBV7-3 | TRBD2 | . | CASSPVGTSGSYNEQFF | TGTGCCAGCAGCCCTGTGGGGACTAGCGGGAGTTACAATGAGCAGTTCTTC
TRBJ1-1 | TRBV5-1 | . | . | CASSLGQLTNTEAFF | TGCGCCAGCAGCTTAGGACAGCTGACGAACACTGAAGCTTTCTTT
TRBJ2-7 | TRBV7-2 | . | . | CASSLAGPPYEQYF | TGTGCCAGCAGCTTAGCCGGGCCCCCGTACGAGCAGTACTTC
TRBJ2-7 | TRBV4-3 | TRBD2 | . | CASSQDRSGTYEQYF | TGCGCCAGCAGCCAAGATCGTAGCGGGACTTACGAGCAGTACTTC
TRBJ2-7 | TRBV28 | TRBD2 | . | CASSLSRLAASYEQYF | TGTGCCAGCAGTTTATCAAGACTAGCCGCCTCCTACGAGCAGTACTTC
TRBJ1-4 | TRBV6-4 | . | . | CASSEGVNLEKLFF | TGTGCCAGCAGTGAAGGGGTTAATCTTGAAAAACTGTTTTTT
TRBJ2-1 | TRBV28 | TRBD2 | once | CASSLAGTSGFLMQFF | TGTGCCAGCAGTCTAGCTGGGACTAGCGGCTTTCTTATGCAGTTCTTC
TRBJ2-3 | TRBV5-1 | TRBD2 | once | CASSLIFEEGLDYKDTQYF | TGCGCCAGCAGCTTGATCTTCGAGGAGGGACTAGATTACAAAGATACGCAGTATTTT
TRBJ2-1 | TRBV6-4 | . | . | CASSDSKRRQFF | TGTGCCAGCAGTGACTCGAAGCGAAGGCAGTTCTTC
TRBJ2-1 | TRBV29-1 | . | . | CSVRVESSYNEQFF | TGCAGCGTTCGTGTGGAGAGCTCCTACAATGAGCAGTTCTTC
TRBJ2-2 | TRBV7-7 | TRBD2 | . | CASSLWGGRGTGELFF | TGTGCCAGCAGCTTATGGGGCGGGAGAGGGACCGGGGAGCTGTTTTTT
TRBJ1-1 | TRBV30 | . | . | CAWTRGLSGAMNTEAFF | TGTGCCTGGACTCGGGGCTTGTCAGGCGCCATGAACACTGAAGCTTTCTTT
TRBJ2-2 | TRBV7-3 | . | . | CASSPQGGMNTGELFF | TGTGCCAGCAGCCCCCAGGGGGGGATGAACACCGGGGAGCTGTTTTTT
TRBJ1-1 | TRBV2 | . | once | CASSSWVYPTEAFF | TGTGCCAGCAGCTCCTGGGTCTACCCCACCGAAGCTTTCTTT
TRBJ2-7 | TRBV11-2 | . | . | CASSLAGSSPLRYYEQYF | TGTGCCAGCAGCTTAGCGGGGTCTAGCCCGCTGCGCTACTACGAGCAGTACTTC
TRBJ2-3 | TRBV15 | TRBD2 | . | CATSRDLTSGRWGTDTQYF | TGTGCCACCAGCAGAGATTTGACTAGCGGGAGATGGGGCACAGATACGCAGTATTTT
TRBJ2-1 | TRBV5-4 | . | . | CASSPFGLWSSYNEQFF | TGTGCCAGCAGCCCTTTCGGACTGTGGAGCTCCTACAATGAGCAGTTCTTC
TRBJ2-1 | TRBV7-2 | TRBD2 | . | CASSFDSGGYNEQFF | TGTGCCAGCAGCTTCGACAGCGGGGGCTACAATGAGCAGTTCTTC
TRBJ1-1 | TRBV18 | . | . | CASSPPSTVGDEAFF | TGTGCCAGCTCACCCCCATCGACAGTAGGGGACGAAGCTTTCTTT
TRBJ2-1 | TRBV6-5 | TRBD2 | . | CASGPGGLESNEQFF | TGTGCCAGCGGGCCGGGAGGGCTTGAGAGCAATGAGCAGTTCTTC
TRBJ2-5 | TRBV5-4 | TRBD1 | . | CASSAQGQGGETQYF | TGTGCCAGCAGCGCCCAGGGACAGGGAGGAGAGACCCAGTACTTC
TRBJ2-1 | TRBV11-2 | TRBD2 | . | CASSLRVAGWHNEQFF | TGTGCCAGCAGCCTGCGGGTAGCGGGATGGCACAATGAGCAGTTCTTC
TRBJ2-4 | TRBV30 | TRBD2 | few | CAWSVRVLADIISKGNIQYF | TGTGCCTGGAGTGTACGGGTACTAGCGGACATTATCTCTAAGGGAAACATTCAGTACTTC
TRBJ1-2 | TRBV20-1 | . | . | CSAPAGYTF | TGCAGTGCCCCAGCGGGCTACACCTTC
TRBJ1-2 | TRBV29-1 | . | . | CSVGETFYYGYTF | TGCAGCGTTGGGGAGACATTCTACTATGGCTACACCTTC
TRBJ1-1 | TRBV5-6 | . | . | CASSQGTLILNTEAFF | TGTGCCAGCAGCCAGGGAACCTTAATCTTGAACACTGAAGCTTTCTTT
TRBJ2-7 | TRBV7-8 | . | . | CASSLLEGAYEQYF | TGTGCCAGCAGCTTATTAGAAGGGGCCTACGAGCAGTACTTC
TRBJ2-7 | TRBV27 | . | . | CASSWRVGGSEVYEQYF | TGTGCCAGCAGTTGGAGGGTCGGGGGTAGTGAGGTATACGAGCAGTACTTC
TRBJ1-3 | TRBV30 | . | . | CAWRIPSISGNTIYF | TGTGCCTGGAGGATCCCATCTATCTCTGGAAACACCATATATTTT
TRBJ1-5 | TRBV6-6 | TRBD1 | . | CASSTTGYGQPQHF | TGTGCCAGCAGCACGACAGGGTACGGTCAGCCCCAGCATTTT
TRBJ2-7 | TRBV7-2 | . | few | CASSLGATIYEQYF | TGTGCCAGCAGCTTAGGAGCGACAATCTACGAGCAGTACTTC
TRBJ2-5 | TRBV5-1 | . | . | CASSLDAGGAQYF | TGCGCCAGCAGCTTGGACGCGGGCGGGGCCCAGTACTTC
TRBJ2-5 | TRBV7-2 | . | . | CASSFGSGRTQYF | TGTGCCAGCAGCTTCGGTTCAGGCCGGACCCAGTACTTC
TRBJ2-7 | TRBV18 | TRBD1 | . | CASLRDRGYEQYF | TGTGCCAGCTTGCGGGACAGGGGCTACGAGCAGTACTTC
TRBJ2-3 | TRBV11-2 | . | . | CASSSAGDTQYF | TGTGCCAGCAGCTCGGCGGGAGATACGCAGTATTTT
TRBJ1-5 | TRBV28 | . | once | CASIPTFNQPQHF | TGTGCCAGTATCCCGACCTTCAATCAGCCCCAGCATTTT
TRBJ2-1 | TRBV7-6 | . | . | CASSFATRGEQFF | TGTGCCAGCAGCTTCGCGACCCGCGGAGAGCAGTTCTTC
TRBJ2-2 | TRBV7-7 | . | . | CASSLEALVPGELFF | TGTGCCAGCAGCCTAGAGGCCCTAGTTCCCGGGGAGCTGTTTTTT
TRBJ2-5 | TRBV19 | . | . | CASSSQGGQETQYF | TGTGCCAGTAGTAGCCAGGGGGGTCAAGAGACCCAGTACTTC
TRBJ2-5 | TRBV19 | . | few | CASSSTGTQETQYF | TGTGCCAGTAGTTCGACAGGGACTCAAGAGACCCAGTACTTC
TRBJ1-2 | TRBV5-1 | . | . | CASSLLAGGQAMPNTF | TGCGCCAGCAGCCTTCTAGCGGGCGGGCAAGCCATGCCTAACACCTTC
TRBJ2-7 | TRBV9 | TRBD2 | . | CASSVSLRTGTTLDEQYF | TGTGCCAGCAGCGTAAGCCTCAGGACCGGGACTACTCTCGACGAGCAGTACTTC
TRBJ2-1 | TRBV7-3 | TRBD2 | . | CASSFGGSSSYNEQFF | TGTGCCAGCAGCTTTGGCGGGAGCTCCTCCTACAATGAGCAGTTCTTC
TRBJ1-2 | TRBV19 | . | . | CASSMGSPNYGYTF | TGTGCCAGTAGTATGGGCAGCCCTAACTATGGCTACACCTTC
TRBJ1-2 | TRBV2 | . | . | CASTSGPNYGYTF | TGTGCCAGCACTTCCGGGCCGAACTATGGCTACACCTTC
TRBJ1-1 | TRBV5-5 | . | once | CASSFGTFNTEAFF | TGTGCCAGCAGCTTCGGGACATTCAACACTGAAGCTTTCTTT
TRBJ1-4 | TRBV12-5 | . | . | CASGRGAATNEKLFF | TGTGCTAGTGGTCGTGGGGCGGCAACTAATGAAAAACTGTTTTTT